This paragraph covers one TCR beta chain sequence. The data stem from a study of blood T cell repertoires in COVID-19. Study information: Donors in the United States, Italy and Spain gave samples during acute or convalescent COVID-19.

Produced via immunoSEQ multiplex PCR; TCRdb's table is partial and in-frame only. The sample records around 87,000 clones, approximately 90% being singletons. The CDR3 loop spans 14 amino acids. With 0 bases removed from V and 0 bases from J, the gap between germline ends came to 6 bases. Germline loops: CDR1 SGHNT, CDR2 YYREEE (reference sequence). V and J are TRBV5-4 and TRBJ1-1; D not certain. The TCR sequence derives from a man over 45 with acute or convalescent COVID-19. Sequenced sample: peripheral blood. The CDR3 DNA is TGTGCCAGCAGCTTGGCGCGGATGAACACTGAAGCTTTCTTT. Protein product: CASSLARMNTEAFF. Looking up the rest from reference TRBV5-4 and TRBJ1-1 gives the full variable domain: ETGVTQSPTHLIKTRGQQVTLRCSSQSGHNTVSWYQQALGQGPQFIFQYYREEENGRGNFPPRFSGLQFPNYSSELNVNALELDDSALYLCASSLARMNTEAFFGQGTRLTVV.